This T cell receptor (beta chain) came from a study of blood T cell repertoires in COVID-19. The age range of participants was about 18 to 89 years, with residence in more than 20 US areas. Categorization into cohorts depended on clinical history that participants reported. Data came from immunoSEQ multiplex PCR; TCRdb stores just in-frame clones and leaves some out. In the table there are some 180,000 clones, 80% of which are singletons. The CDR3 sequence is 14 residues long. V was cut by 4 bases and J by 1 base, with 10 bases left in between. The germline gives CDR1 SGHNT, CDR2 YENEEA. Source material: PBMCs or T cells enriched from blood (not recorded which). V usage is TRBV11-3 and J usage is TRBJ1-1; D remains ambiguous. The sequence came from a man aged 55 to 69 who had been exposed to COVID-19. CDR3 coding DNA: TGTGCCAGCAGCTCCCTGGGCACGAACACTGAAGCTTTCTTT. Protein sequence: CASSSLGTNTEAFF.